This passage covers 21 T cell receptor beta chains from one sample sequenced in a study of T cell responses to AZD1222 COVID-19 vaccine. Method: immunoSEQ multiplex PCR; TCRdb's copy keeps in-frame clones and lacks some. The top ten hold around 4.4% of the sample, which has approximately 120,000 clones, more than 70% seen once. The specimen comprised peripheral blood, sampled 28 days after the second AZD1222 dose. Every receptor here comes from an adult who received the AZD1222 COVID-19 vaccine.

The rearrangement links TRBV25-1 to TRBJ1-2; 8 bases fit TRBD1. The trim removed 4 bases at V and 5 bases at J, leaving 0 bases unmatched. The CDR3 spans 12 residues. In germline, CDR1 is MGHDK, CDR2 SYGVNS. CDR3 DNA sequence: TGTGCCAGCAGTGGGACAGGGTATGGCTACACCTTC. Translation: CASSGTGYGYTF.

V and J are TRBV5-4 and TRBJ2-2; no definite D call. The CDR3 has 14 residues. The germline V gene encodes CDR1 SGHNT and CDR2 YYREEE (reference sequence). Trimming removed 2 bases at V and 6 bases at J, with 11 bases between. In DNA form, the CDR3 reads TGTGCCAGCAGCTTTGGTGTTGCCGCCGGGGAGCTGTTTTTT. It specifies CASSFGVAAGELFF.

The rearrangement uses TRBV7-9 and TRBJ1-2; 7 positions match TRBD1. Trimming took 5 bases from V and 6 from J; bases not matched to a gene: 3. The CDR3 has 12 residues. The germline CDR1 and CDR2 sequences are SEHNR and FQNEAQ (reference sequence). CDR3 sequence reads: CASSPGGDGYTF. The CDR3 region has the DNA TGTGCCAGCAGCCCAGGGGGGGATGGCTACACCTTC.

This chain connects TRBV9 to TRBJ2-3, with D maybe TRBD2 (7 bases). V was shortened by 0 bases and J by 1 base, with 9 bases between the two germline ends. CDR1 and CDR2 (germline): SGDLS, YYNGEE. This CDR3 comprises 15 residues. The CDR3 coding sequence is TGTGCCAGCAGCGTAGGGGGGGGCGGCACAGATACGCAGTATTTT. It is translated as CASSVGGGGTDTQYF. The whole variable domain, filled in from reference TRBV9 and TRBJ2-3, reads DSGVTQTPKHLITATGQRVTLRCSPRSGDLSVYWYQQSLDQGLQFLIQYYNGEERAKGNILERFSAQQFPDLHSELNLSSLELGDSALYFCASSVGGGGTDTQYFGPGTRLTVL.

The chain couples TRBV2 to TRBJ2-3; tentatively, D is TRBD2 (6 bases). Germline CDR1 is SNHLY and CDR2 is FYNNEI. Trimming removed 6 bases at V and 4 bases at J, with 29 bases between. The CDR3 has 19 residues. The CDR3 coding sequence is TGTGCCAGCAGGACTGCGGACCGGGGACTGAGCAGTTTGGCAGATACGCAGTATTTT. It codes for CASRTADRGLSSLADTQYF.

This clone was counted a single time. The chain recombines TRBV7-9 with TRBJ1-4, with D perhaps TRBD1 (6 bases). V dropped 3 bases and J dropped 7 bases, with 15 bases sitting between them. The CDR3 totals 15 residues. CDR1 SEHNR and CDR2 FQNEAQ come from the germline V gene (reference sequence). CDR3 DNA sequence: TGTGCCAGCAGCTTGGAGGGAGGCAGGGGTGAAAAACTGTTTTTT. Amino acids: CASSLEGGRGEKLFF.

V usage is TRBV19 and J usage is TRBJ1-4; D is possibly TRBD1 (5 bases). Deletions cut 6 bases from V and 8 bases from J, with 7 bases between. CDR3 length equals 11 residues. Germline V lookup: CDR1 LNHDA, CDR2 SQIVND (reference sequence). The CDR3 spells CASRGGEKLFF. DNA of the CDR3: TGTGCCAGTAGGGGGGGAGAAAAACTGTTTTTT.

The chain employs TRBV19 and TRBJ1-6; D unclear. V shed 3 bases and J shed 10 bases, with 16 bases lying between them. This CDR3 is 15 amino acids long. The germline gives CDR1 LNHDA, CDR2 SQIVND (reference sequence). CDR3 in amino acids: CASSIASENDSPLHF. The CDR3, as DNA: TGTGCCAGTAGTATCGCGTCTGAAAATGACTCACCCCTCCACTTT. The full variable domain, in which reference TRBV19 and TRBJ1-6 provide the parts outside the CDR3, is DGGITQSPKYLFRKEGQNVTLSCEQNLNHDAMYWYRQDPGQGLRLIYYSQIVNDFQKGDIAEGYSVSREKKESFPLTVTSAQKNPTAFYLCASSIASENDSPLHFGNGTRLTVT.

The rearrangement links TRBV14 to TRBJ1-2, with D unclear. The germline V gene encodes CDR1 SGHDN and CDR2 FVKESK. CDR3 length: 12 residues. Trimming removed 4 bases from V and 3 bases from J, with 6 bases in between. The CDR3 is CASSPHHYGYTF. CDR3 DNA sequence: TGTGCCAGCAGCCCCCATCACTATGGCTACACCTTC.

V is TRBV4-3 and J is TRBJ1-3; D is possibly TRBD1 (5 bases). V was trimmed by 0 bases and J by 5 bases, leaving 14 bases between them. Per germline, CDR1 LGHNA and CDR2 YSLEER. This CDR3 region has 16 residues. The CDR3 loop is CASSQDFGGKRNTIYF. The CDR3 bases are TGCGCCAGCAGCCAAGATTTCGGGGGTAAGAGAAACACCATATATTTT.

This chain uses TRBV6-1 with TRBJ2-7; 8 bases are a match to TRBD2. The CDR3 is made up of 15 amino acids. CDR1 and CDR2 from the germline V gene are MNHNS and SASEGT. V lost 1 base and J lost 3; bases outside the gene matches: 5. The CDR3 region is CASSEGLAGNYEQYF. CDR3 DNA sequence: TGTGCCAGCAGTGAAGGGTTAGCGGGAAACTACGAGCAGTACTTC.

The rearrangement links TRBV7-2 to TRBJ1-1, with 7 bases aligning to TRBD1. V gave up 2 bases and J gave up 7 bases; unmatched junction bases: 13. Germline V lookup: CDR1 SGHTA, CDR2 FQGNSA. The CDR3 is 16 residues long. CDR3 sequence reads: CASSLRTPQGLVEAFF. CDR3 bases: TGTGCCAGCAGCTTAAGGACGCCACAGGGGTTGGTTGAAGCTTTCTTT.

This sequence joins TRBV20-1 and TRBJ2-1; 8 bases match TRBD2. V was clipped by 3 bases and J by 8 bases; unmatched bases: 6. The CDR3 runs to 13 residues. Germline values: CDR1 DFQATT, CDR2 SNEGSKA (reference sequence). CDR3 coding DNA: TGCAGTGCTAGTCGGGAGGGCCGCTATGAGCAGTTCTTC. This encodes CSASREGRYEQFF.

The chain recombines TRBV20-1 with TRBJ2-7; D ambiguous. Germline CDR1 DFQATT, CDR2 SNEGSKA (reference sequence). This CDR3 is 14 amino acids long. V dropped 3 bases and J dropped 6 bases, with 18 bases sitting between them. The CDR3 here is CSASVRTVDREQYF. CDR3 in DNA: TGCAGTGCTAGTGTACGAACAGTTGATCGCGAGCAGTACTTC.

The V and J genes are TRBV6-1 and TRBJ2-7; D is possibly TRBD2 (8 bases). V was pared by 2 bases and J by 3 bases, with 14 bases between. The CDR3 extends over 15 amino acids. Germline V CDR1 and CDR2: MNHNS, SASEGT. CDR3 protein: CASSEPRGTSYEQYF. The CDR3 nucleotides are TGTGCCAGCAGTGAACCCAGGGGGACTAGCTACGAGCAGTACTTC.

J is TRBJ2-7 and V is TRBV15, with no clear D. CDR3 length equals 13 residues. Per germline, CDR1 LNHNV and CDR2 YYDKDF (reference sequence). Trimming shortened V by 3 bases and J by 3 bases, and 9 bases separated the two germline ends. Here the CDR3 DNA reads TGTGCCACCAGCAGGGACCGATACTACGAGCAGTACTTC. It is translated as CATSRDRYYEQYF.

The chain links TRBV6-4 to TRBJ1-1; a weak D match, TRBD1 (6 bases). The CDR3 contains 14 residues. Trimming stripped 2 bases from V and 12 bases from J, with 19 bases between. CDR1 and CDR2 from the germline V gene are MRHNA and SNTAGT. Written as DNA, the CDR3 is TGTGCCAGCAGTGACAGGGAGGGGGGGAGCGCAACTTTCTTT. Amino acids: CASSDREGGSATFF.

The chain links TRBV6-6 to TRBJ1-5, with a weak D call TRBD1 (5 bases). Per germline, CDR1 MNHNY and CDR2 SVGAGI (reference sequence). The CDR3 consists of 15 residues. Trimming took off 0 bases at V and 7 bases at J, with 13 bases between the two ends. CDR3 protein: CASSYSIGAGQPQHF. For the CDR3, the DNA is TGTGCCAGCAGTTACTCGATCGGGGCGGGCCAGCCCCAGCATTTT.

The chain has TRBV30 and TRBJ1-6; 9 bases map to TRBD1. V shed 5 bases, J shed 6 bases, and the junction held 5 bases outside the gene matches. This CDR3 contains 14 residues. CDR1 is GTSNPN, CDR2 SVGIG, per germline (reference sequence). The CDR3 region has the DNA TGTGCCTGGGAGTGGGGACAGGGTAATTCACCCCTCCACTTT. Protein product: CAWEWGQGNSPLHF.

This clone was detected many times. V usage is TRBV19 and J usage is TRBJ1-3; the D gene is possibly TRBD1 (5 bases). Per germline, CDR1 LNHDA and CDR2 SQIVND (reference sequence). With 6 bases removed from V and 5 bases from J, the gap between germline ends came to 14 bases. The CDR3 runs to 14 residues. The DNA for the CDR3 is TGTGCCAGTAGGACGACAGTAAGCAGAAACACCATATATTTT. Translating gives CASRTTVSRNTIYF. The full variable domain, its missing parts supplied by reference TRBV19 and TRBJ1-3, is DGGITQSPKYLFRKEGQNVTLSCEQNLNHDAMYWYRQDPGQGLRLIYYSQIVNDFQKGDIAEGYSVSREKKESFPLTVTSAQKNPTAFYLCASRTTVSRNTIYFGEGSWLTVV.

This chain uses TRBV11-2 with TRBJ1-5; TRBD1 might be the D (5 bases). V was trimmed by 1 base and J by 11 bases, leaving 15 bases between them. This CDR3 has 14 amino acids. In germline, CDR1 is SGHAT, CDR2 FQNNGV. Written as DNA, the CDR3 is TGTGCCAGCAGCTTAGGTGGGGCCGGGGTGACCCAGCATTTT. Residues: CASSLGGAGVTQHF. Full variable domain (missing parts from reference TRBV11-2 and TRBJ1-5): EAGVAQSPRYKIIEKRQSVAFWCNPISGHATLYWYQQILGQGPKLLIQFQNNGVVDDSQLPKDRFSAERLKGVDSTLKIQPAKLEDSAVYLCASSLGGAGVTQHFGDGTRLSIL.